This T cell receptor beta chain was sequenced in a study of blood T cell repertoires in COVID-19. Study information: Collection of acute and convalescent COVID-19 samples took place in the United States, Italy and Spain. The cDNA or gDNA used as material had been derived from T cells, B-cell-depleted T cells, or PBMCs.

This clone came up once. Authors' data handling: Amplification from reference gene primers served as the basis for estimated nucleated cell counts. Clones were sequenced by immunoSEQ multiplex PCR, and TCRdb holds only the in-frame ones, with some missing. That table is the source of V, J and clone size, and D and trimming were worked out from the DNA. The sample holds 95,000 to 120,000 clones, about 88% seen once. This receptor was taken from a woman in her 70s who had recovered from COVID-19. The sample comprised peripheral blood.

CDR3 in DNA: TGTGCCACCACCCTGGGTAGCGGGGGTAACGGGGAGCTGTTTTTT. Translation gives CATTLGSGGNGELFF. The chain couples TRBV19 to TRBJ2-2; 9 nucleotides agree with TRBD2. CDR3 length: 15 residues. Per germline, CDR1 LNHDA and CDR2 SQIVND (reference sequence). Losses at the gene ends were 10 bases for V and 7 bases for J; bases not matched to a gene: 13.